Reported below is one T cell receptor (beta chain). V was shortened by 4 bases and J by 1 base, with 20 bases between the two germline ends. The germline CDR1 and CDR2 sequences are SGHRS and YFSETQ. The CDR3 contains 17 residues. Every isolated RNA sample was fully reverse transcribed, so sequencing captured expressed TCRB transcripts. Only in-frame clones appear in the TCRdb table, and some are missing; sequencing was by immunoSEQ multiplex PCR. The table records about 350,000 clones, less than 20% of them present only once. The data are from a study of beta chain features in type 1 diabetes. This rearrangement joins TRBV5-1 to TRBJ1-1; TRBD1 might be the D (5 bases). The sequence was obtained from a woman aged 18-35 years in good health. Material for sequencing was naive CD4+ T cells from blood. The CDR3 sequence is CASSDRRGNGANTEAFF. The CDR3 nucleotides read TGCGCCAGCAGCGACAGAAGGGGCAATGGGGCGAACACTGAAGCTTTCTTT.